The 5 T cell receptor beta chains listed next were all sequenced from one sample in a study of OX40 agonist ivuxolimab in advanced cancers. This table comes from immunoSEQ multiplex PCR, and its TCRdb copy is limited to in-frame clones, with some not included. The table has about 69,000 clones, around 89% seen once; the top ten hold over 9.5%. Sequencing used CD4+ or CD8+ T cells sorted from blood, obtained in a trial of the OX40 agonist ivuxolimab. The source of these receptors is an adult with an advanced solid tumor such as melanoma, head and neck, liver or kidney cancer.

This chain's CDR3 is CASSETYSNQPQHF. The CDR3 bases are TGTGCCAGCAGTGAGACGTATAGCAATCAGCCCCAGCATTTT. The chain has TRBV2 and TRBJ1-5; D call uncertain. The V and J ends lost 3 bases and 0 bases respectively, with 6 bases between them. The CDR3 sequence is 14 residues long. Germline V gene lookup returns CDR1 SNHLY and CDR2 FYNNEI. Complete variable domain (other parts from reference TRBV2 and TRBJ1-5): EPEVTQTPSHQVTQMGQEVILRCVPISNHLYFYWYRQILGQKVEFLVSFYNNEISEKSEIFDDQFSVERPDGSNFTLKIRSTKLEDSAMYFCASSETYSNQPQHFGDGTRLSIL.

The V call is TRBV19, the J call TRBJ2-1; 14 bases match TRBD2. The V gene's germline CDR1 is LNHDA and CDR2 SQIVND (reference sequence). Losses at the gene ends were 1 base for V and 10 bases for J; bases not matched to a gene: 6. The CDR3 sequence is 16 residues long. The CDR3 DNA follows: TGTGCCAGTAGTATAGCGACTAGCGGGAGGGCGGGGGAGCAGTTCTTC. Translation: CASSIATSGRAGEQFF.

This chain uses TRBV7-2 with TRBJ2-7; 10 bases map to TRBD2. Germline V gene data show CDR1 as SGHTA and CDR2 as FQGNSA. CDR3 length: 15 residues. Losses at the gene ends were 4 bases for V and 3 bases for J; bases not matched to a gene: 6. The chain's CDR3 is CASSSRLAGYYEQYF. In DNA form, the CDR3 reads TGTGCCAGCAGCTCAAGACTAGCGGGTTACTACGAGCAGTACTTC.

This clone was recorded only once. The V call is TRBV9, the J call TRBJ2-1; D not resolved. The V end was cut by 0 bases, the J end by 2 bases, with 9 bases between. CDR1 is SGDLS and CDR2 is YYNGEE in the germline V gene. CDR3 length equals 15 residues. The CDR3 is CASSVDPVAYNEQFF. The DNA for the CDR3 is TGTGCCAGCAGCGTAGACCCAGTAGCCTACAATGAGCAGTTCTTC.

CDR3 sequence reads: CASSQDRGQRKYEQYF. Here the CDR3 DNA reads TGCGCCAGCAGCCAAGATCGGGGACAGAGGAAATACGAGCAGTACTTC. The rearrangement joins TRBV4-3 to TRBJ2-7; 7 positions agree with TRBD1. The CDR3 totals 16 residues. V shed 0 bases, J shed 4 bases, and the junction held 9 bases outside the gene matches. CDR1 and CDR2 from the germline V gene are LGHNA and YSLEER.